This TCR beta chain was sequenced in a study of technical replicates of blood from a handful of donors. The CDR3 covers 12 residues. Looked up from germline, CDR1 is SGHNT and CDR2 is YENEEA. The V gene end was trimmed by 3 bases and the J gene end by 11 bases; junction bases not matched to a gene: 3. This table comes from immunoSEQ multiplex PCR, and its TCRdb copy is limited to in-frame clones, with some not included. Among 74,000 or so clones listed, 80% to 95% were seen once. The chain employs TRBV11-3 and TRBJ2-3; 9 nucleotides match TRBD1. The TCR was taken from a human donor in good health. The sequenced sample consisted of T cells isolated from PBMCs. This CDR3 is CASSLDRGGQYF. In DNA, the CDR3 is TGTGCCAGCAGCTTGGACAGGGGAGGGCAGTATTTT.